The subject of this entry is one T cell receptor (beta chain). The PCR used 60 Vbeta and 13 Jbeta primers. Sequencing was performed with immunoSEQ multiplex PCR; in TCRdb, only in-frame clones are kept and a portion is missing. The sample shows about 84,000 clones, around 80% of them seen only once. These data are taken from a study of cytomegalovirus exposure and HLA in healthy donors. In germline, CDR1 is MNHNS, CDR2 SASEGT. Between the trimmed V and J ends, which lost 3 bases and 7 bases, there was a span of 15 bases. The CDR3 runs 14 residues. All the people who gave samples were healthy bone marrow donors.

V gene TRBV6-1 combines with J gene TRBJ1-2, with D possibly being TRBD1 (6 bases). Sequencing was done on a sample of PBMCs. This TCR was recovered from a male donor in good health and CMV-seropositive. The CDR3 region is CASSDKQGRSGYTF. The CDR3 nucleotides are TGTGCCAGCAGTGACAAACAGGGAAGGAGTGGCTACACCTTC.